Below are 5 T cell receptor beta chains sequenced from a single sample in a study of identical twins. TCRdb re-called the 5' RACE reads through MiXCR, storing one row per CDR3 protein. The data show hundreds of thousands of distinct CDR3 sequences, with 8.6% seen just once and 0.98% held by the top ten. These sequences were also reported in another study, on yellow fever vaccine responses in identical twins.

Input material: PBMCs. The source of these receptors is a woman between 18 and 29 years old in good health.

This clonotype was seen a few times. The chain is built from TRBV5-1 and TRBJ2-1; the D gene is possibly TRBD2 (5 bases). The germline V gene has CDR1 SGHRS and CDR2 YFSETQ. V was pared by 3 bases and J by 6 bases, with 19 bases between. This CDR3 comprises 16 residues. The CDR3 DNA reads TGCGCCAGCAGCTCTAGCTTAGGAGGCATTTCCAATGAGCAGTTCTTC. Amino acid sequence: CASSSSLGGISNEQFF.

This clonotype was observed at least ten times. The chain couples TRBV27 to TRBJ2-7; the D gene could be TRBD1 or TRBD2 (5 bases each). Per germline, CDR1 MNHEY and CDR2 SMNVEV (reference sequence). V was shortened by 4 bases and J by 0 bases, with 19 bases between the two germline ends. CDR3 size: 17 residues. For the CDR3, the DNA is TGTGCCAGCAGTTGGGGACCGCGATTACCTGGCTCCTACGAGCAGTACTTC. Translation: CASSWGPRLPGSYEQYF.

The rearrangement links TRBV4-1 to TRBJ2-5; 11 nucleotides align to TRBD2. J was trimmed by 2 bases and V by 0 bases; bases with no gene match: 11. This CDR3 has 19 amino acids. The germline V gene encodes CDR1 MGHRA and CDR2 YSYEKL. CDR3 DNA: TGCGCCAGCAGCCAAGATTTACTAGCGGGGGCCGGAAAGCAAGAGACCCAGTACTTC. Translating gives CASSQDLLAGAGKQETQYF.

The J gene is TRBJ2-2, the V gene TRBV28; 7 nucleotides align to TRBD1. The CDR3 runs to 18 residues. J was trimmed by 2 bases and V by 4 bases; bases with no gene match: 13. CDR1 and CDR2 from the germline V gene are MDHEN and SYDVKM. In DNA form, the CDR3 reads TGTGCCAGCAGTTCCCCCTGGGACAGATCGACAAACACCGGGGAGCTGTTTTTT. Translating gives CASSSPWDRSTNTGELFF.

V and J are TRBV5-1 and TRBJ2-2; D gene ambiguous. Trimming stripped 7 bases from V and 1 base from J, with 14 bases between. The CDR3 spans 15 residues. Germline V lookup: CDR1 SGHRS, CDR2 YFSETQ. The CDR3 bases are TGCGCCAGCCGACCTGAGCTAGAGAACACCGGGGAGCTGTTTTTT. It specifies CASRPELENTGELFF.